A single sample is the source of the 21 T cell receptor beta chains below, sequenced in a study of blood T cell repertoires in COVID-19. Sequencing was performed with immunoSEQ multiplex PCR; in TCRdb, only in-frame clones are kept and a portion is missing. The sample records 250,000 to 350,000 clones, approximately 84% being singletons. Sequenced sample: peripheral blood. The origin of the receptors is a human donor with COVID-19, enrolled during active disease. The donor label of this sample is uncertain.

The count of this clone is one. The V call is TRBV7-3, the J call TRBJ2-3; D remains unclear. Germline CDR1 reads SGHTA; CDR2 reads FQGTGA. Trimming took 5 bases from V and 3 from J, leaving 12 bases between them. This CDR3 contains 14 residues. The CDR3 coding sequence is TGTGCCAGCAGCCCTTCAGTGAGGACAGATACGCAGTATTTT. Its translation is CASSPSVRTDTQYF.

V and J are TRBV5-1 and TRBJ2-1; the match to TRBD2 covers 13 bases. The CDR3 length is 17 residues. The junction had 7 bases not matched to a gene; V was cut back by 4 bases and J by 3 bases. Germline assignment: CDR1 SGHRS and CDR2 YFSETQ. This CDR3 reads CASSPKLAGGFYNEQFF. The CDR3 bases are TGCGCCAGCAGCCCTAAACTAGCGGGAGGGTTCTACAATGAGCAGTTCTTC.

The chain is built from TRBV9 and TRBJ1-1, with 12 bases matching TRBD1. The germline V gene encodes CDR1 SGDLS and CDR2 YYNGEE. CDR3 length: 12 amino acids. The junction had 4 bases not matched to a gene; V was cut back by 8 bases and J by 8 bases. Here the CDR3 DNA reads TGTGCCAGTGGGGGACAGGGGGCGGAAGCTTTCTTT. Translating it yields CASGGQGAEAFF.

The chain recombines TRBV7-9 with TRBJ2-1; 10 positions match TRBD1. Germline V CDR1 and CDR2: SEHNR, FQNEAQ (reference sequence). The CDR3 extends over 17 amino acids. The trim removed 5 bases at V and 3 bases at J, leaving 10 bases unmatched. The chain's CDR3 is CASSPTGQGNGYNEQFF. The DNA of the CDR3 is TGTGCCAGCAGCCCAACGGGACAGGGGAACGGCTACAATGAGCAGTTCTTC.

The chain links TRBV27 to TRBJ2-7; 7 bases map to TRBD2. The V gene end was trimmed by 6 bases and the J gene end by 1 base; junction bases not matched to a gene: 9. CDR3 length: 15 residues. Looked up from germline, CDR1 is MNHEY and CDR2 is SMNVEV (reference sequence). The CDR3 spells CASRPGREWSYEQYF. DNA for the CDR3: TGTGCCAGCAGGCCCGGGCGGGAGTGGTCCTACGAGCAGTACTTC.

This clone has just one count. This chain links TRBV5-1 with TRBJ2-1, with D perhaps TRBD2 (5 bases). CDR3 size: 15 residues. Trimming stripped 4 bases from V and 0 bases from J, with 11 bases between. Germline V gene data show CDR1 as SGHRS and CDR2 as YFSETQ. The CDR3 spells CASSRVGSSYNEQFF. For the CDR3, the DNA is TGCGCCAGCAGCCGCGTGGGGAGCTCCTACAATGAGCAGTTCTTC.

The chain uses TRBV9 and TRBJ1-6, with TRBD1 matching 7 bases. J gave up 6 bases and V 4 bases, and 10 bases lay outside the gene matches. Germline V lookup: CDR1 SGDLS, CDR2 YYNGEE. The CDR3 runs 16 residues. The CDR3 DNA sequence: TGTGCCAGCAGCTTCACCGGGACAGCCTCTAATTCACCCCTCCACTTT. It is translated as CASSFTGTASNSPLHF.

V and J are TRBV11-2 and TRBJ2-1; 13 nucleotides line up with TRBD2. This CDR3 has 14 amino acids. The germline V gene encodes CDR1 SGHAT and CDR2 FQNNGV. With V trimmed by 2 bases and J by 13 bases, 5 bases remained unmatched. The CDR3 sequence: CASSLQTSGRVQFF. The CDR3 DNA reads TGTGCCAGCAGCTTACAAACTAGCGGGAGGGTACAGTTCTTC. Full variable domain (remainder filled in from reference TRBV11-2 and TRBJ2-1): EAGVAQSPRYKIIEKRQSVAFWCNPISGHATLYWYQQILGQGPKLLIQFQNNGVVDDSQLPKDRFSAERLKGVDSTLKIQPAKLEDSAVYLCASSLQTSGRVQFFGPGTRLTVL.

V and J are TRBV5-1 and TRBJ1-6; D call uncertain. The V gene lost 0 bases and the J gene lost 7 bases, with 8 bases spanning the gap. The CDR3 runs to 14 residues. The germline V gene encodes CDR1 SGHRS and CDR2 YFSETQ. CDR3 nucleotide sequence: TGCGCCAGCAGCTTGGGCAGCGACAATTCACCCCTCCACTTT. Protein product: CASSLGSDNSPLHF.

V usage is TRBV28 and J usage is TRBJ1-2; 9 bases are shared with TRBD1. The CDR3 length is 14 residues. Germline V gene lookup returns CDR1 MDHEN and CDR2 SYDVKM. With V trimmed by 6 bases and J by 5 bases, 7 bases remained unmatched. The CDR3 sequence: CASSQDRGYYGYTF. The CDR3 DNA sequence: TGTGCCAGCAGCCAAGACAGGGGGTATTATGGCTACACCTTC.

This clone has only a few counts. CDR3 residues: CAWWGLSNTEAFF. CDR3 sequence (DNA): TGTGCCTGGTGGGGGCTCTCGAACACTGAAGCTTTCTTT. The rearrangement joins TRBV30 to TRBJ1-1, with D maybe TRBD1 (6 bases). This CDR3 region has 13 residues. Germline V gene data show CDR1 as GTSNPN and CDR2 as SVGIG (reference sequence). Trimming took off 5 bases at V and 1 base at J, with 11 bases between the two ends.

The V and J genes are TRBV3-1 (or the pseudogene TRBV3-2) and TRBJ2-2, with a weak D call TRBD1 (5 bases). Trimming shortened V by 6 bases and J by 4 bases, and 12 bases separated the two germline ends. This CDR3 is built from 14 residues. Germline loops: CDR1 LGHDT, CDR2 YNNKEL (reference sequence). Here the CDR3 DNA reads TGTGCCAGCAGGGTTATGGGGCGCACCGGGGAGCTGTTTTTT. Its protein product is CASRVMGRTGELFF.

This clone was detected only a few times. The chain couples TRBV7-3 to TRBJ2-3; 7 bases line up with TRBD1. The V gene end was trimmed by 3 bases and the J gene end by 4 bases; junction bases not matched to a gene: 10. The length of the CDR3 is 16 residues. Germline lookup yields CDR1 SGHTA and CDR2 FQGTGA. The CDR3 DNA sequence: TGTGCCAGCAGCTTGGGGCAGGGGGTGGTCGCAGATACGCAGTATTTT. Translation: CASSLGQGVVADTQYF.

This sequence joins TRBV6-5 and TRBJ2-5; the match to TRBD1 covers 12 bases. V trimming: 7 bases; J trimming: 5 bases; junction bases outside the gene matches: 8. The CDR3 totals 15 residues. CDR1 and CDR2 from the germline V gene are MNHEY and SVGAGI. The CDR3 loop reads CASKGDRGPTETQYF. CDR3 nucleotide sequence: TGTGCCAGCAAAGGGGACAGGGGGCCAACGGAGACCCAGTACTTC.

V and J are TRBV7-2 and TRBJ1-4, with D tentatively TRBD1 (5 bases). The CDR3 runs to 15 residues. Per germline, CDR1 SGHTA and CDR2 FQGNSA. With 8 bases removed from V and 4 bases from J, the gap between germline ends came to 17 bases. CDR3 region: CASRLDQGNNEKLFF. The CDR3 DNA is TGTGCCAGCCGACTTGATCAGGGCAATAATGAAAAACTGTTTTTT. Full variable domain (remainder filled in from reference TRBV7-2 and TRBJ1-4): GAGVSQSPSNKVTEKGKDVELRCDPISGHTALYWYRQSLGQGLEFLIYFQGNSAPDKSGLPSDRFSAERTGGSVSTLTIQRTQQEDSAVYLCASRLDQGNNEKLFFGSGTQLSVL.

The chain combines TRBV19 with TRBJ2-5; 9 bases match TRBD1. V dropped 5 bases and J dropped 3; count of bases not matched to a gene: 7. The CDR3 is 15 amino acids. Germline V lookup: CDR1 LNHDA, CDR2 SQIVND (reference sequence). This chain's CDR3 is CASSPWTGAEETQYF. DNA of the CDR3: TGTGCCAGTAGTCCCTGGACAGGGGCAGAAGAGACCCAGTACTTC.

J is TRBJ1-2 and V is TRBV29-1; 11 nucleotides align to TRBD1. V gave up 5 bases and J gave up 8 bases; unmatched junction bases: 7. The CDR3 extends over 13 amino acids. CDR1 SQVTM and CDR2 ANQGSEA come from the germline V gene. CDR3 nucleotide sequence: TGCAGCGTTCCCCGGACAGGGGGCTGGGGCTACACCTTC. The encoded protein is CSVPRTGGWGYTF.

The chain carries TRBV3-1 (or the pseudogene TRBV3-2) and TRBJ2-3, with D possibly TRBD2 on 6 matching bases. Germline V gene sequence: CDR1 LGHDT, CDR2 YNNKEL (reference sequence). V lost 4 bases, J lost 4 bases, and 12 bases lay in between. The CDR3 is 14 residues long. The DNA of the CDR3 is TGTGCCAGCAGCCCGGGAGTTGGGGCAGATACGCAGTATTTT. Translation gives CASSPGVGADTQYF.

The CDR3 coding sequence is TGTGCCAGCAGTTTAGACATCTCCAGGGTTCGTGGCTACACCTTC. Amino acid sequence: CASSLDISRVRGYTF. The chain links TRBV28 to TRBJ1-2, with a tentative D call TRBD1 (5 bases). The germline V gene has CDR1 MDHEN and CDR2 SYDVKM. The CDR3 spans 15 residues. V was cut by 2 bases and J by 7 bases, with 17 bases left in between.

This chain connects TRBV11-2 to TRBJ1-1, with D possibly matching TRBD1 (6 bases). Per the germline V gene, CDR1 is SGHAT and CDR2 is FQNNGV. Trimming left V 3 bases short and J 4 bases short, with 15 bases between. The CDR3 sequence is 15 residues long. The CDR3 nucleotides read TGTGCCAGCAGCTTCTCACAGGGATGGAGCACTGAAGCTTTCTTT. Its translation is CASSFSQGWSTEAFF.

The chain recombines TRBV7-2 with TRBJ2-2; 10 bases map to TRBD2. Unmatched junction bases numbered 10, after V lost 2 bases and J lost 1 base. The CDR3 has 19 amino acids. Germline V lookup: CDR1 SGHTA, CDR2 FQGNSA. CDR3 nucleotides: TGTGCCAGCAGCTTATCCGCGGCTAGCGGGAGAGGGAACACCGGGGAGCTGTTTTTT. Translating it yields CASSLSAASGRGNTGELFF.